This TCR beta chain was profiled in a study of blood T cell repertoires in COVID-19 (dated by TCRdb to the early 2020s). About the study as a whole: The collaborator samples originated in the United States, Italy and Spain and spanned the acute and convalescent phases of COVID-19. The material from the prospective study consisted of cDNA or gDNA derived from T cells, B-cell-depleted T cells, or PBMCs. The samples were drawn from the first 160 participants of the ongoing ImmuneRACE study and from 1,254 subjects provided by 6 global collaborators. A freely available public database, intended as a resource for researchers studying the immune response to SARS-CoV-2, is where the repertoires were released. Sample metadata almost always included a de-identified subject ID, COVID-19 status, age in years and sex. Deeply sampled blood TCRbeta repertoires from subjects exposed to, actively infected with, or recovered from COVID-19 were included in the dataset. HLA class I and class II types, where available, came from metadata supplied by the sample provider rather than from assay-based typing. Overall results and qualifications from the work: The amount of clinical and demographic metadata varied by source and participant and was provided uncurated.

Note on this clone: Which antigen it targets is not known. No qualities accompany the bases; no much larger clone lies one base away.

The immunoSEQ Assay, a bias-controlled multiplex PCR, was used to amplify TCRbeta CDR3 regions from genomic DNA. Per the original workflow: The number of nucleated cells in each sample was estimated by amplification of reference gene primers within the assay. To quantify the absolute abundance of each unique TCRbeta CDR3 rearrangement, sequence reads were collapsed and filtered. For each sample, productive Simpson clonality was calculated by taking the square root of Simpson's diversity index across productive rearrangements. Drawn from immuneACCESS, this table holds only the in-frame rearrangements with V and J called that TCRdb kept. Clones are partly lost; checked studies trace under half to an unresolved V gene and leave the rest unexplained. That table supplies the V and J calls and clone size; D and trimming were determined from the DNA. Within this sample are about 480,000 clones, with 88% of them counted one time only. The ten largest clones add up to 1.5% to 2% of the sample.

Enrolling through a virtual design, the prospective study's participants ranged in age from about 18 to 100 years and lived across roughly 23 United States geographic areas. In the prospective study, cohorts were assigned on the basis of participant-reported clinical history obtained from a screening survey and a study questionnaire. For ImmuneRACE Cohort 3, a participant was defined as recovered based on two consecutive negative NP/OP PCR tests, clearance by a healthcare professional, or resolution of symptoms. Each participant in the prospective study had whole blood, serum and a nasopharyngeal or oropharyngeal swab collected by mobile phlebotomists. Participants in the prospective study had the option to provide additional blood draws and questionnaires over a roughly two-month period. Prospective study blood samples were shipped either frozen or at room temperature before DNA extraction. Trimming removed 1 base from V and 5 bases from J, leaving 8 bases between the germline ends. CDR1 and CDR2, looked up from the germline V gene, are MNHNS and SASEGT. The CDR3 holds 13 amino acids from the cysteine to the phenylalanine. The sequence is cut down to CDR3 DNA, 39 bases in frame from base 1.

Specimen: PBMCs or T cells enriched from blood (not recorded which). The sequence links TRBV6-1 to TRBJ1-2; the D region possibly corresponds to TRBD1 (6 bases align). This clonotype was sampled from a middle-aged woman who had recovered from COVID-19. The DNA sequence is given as TGTGCCAGCAGTGAAGGACAGGATTATGGCTACACCTTC. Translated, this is CASSEGQDYGYTF.